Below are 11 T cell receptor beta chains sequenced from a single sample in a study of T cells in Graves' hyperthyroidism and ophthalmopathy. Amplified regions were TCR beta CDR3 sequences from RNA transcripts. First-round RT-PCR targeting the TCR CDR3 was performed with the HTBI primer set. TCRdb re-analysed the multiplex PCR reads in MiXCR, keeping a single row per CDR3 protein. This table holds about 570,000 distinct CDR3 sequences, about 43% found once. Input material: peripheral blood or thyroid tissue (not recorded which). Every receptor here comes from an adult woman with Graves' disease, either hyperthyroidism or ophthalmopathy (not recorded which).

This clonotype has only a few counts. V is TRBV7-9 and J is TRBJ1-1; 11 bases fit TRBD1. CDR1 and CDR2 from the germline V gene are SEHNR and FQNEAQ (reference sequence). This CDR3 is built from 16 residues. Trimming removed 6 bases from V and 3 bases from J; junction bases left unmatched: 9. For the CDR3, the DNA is TGTGCCAGCAGTCCCGGGACAGGGGGAACGTACACTGAAGCTTTCTTT. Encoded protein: CASSPGTGGTYTEAFF.

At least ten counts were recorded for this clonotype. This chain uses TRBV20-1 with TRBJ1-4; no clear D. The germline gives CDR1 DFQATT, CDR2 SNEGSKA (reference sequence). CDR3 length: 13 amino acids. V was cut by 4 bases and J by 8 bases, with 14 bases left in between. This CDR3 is CSAKAPGGEKLFF. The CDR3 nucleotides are TGCAGTGCTAAAGCCCCGGGAGGGGAAAAACTGTTTTTT.

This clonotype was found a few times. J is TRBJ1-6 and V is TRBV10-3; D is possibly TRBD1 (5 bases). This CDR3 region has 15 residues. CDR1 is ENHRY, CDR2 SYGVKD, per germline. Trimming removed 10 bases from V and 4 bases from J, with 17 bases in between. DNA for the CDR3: TGTGCCAGCAGCCGAACGGGACGGTATAATTCACCCCTCCACTTT. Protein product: CASSRTGRYNSPLHF.

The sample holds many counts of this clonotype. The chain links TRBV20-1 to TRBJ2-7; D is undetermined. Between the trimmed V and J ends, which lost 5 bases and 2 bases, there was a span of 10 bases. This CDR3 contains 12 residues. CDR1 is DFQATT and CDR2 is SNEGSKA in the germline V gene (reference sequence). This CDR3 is CSARRYPYEQYF. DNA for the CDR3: TGCAGTGCTCGAAGGTACCCCTACGAGCAGTACTTC.

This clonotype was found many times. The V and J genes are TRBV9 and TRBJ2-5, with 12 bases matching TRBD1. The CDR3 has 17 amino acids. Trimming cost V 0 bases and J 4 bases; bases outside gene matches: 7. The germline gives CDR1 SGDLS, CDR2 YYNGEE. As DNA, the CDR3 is TGTGCCAGCAGCGTAGAGACGGGACAGGGGGCGGCAGAGACCCAGTACTTC. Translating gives CASSVETGQGAAETQYF. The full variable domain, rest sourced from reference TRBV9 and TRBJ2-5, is DSGVTQTPKHLITATGQRVTLRCSPRSGDLSVYWYQQSLDQGLQFLIQYYNGEERAKGNILERFSAQQFPDLHSELNLSSLELGDSALYFCASSVETGQGAAETQYFGPGTRLLVL.

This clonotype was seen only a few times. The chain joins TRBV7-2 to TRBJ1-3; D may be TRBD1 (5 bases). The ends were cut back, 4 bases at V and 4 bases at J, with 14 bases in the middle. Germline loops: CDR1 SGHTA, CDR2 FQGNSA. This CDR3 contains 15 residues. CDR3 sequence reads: CASSSYWGGGNTIYF. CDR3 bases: TGTGCCAGCAGCTCCTATTGGGGGGGAGGAAACACCATATATTTT.

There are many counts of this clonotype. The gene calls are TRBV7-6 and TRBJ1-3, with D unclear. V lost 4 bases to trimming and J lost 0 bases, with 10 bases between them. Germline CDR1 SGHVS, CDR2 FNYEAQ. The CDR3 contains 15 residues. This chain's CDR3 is CASSSLSLSGNTIYF. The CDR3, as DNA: TGTGCCAGCAGCTCCCTCTCCCTCTCTGGAAACACCATATATTTT. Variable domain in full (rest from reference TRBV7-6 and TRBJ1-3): GAGVSQSPRYKVTKRGQDVALRCDPISGHVSLYWYRQALGQGPEFLTYFNYEAQQDKSGLPNDRFSAERPEGSISTLTIQRTEQRDSAMYRCASSSLSLSGNTIYFGEGSWLTVV.

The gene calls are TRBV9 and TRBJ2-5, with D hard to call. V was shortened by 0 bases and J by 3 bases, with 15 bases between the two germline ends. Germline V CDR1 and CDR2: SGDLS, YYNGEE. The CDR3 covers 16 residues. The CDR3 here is CASSVVRVLGKETQYF. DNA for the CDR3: TGTGCCAGCAGCGTAGTCCGGGTCCTTGGGAAAGAGACCCAGTACTTC.

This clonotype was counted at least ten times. This CDR3 is CASSLGRREAFF. In DNA, the CDR3 is TGTGCCAGCAGCTTAGGTCGCAGGGAAGCTTTCTTT. The chain joins TRBV7-8 to TRBJ1-1; D not certain. This CDR3 contains 12 residues. Trimming shortened V by 1 base and J by 8 bases, and 8 bases separated the two germline ends. The V gene's germline CDR1 is SGHVS and CDR2 FQNEAQ.

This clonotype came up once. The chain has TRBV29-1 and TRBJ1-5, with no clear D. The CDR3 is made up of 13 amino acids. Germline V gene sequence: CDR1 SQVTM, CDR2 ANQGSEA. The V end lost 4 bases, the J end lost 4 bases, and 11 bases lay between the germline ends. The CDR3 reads CSVALDVNQPQHF. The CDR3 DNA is TGCAGCGTTGCCTTAGACGTGAATCAGCCCCAGCATTTT.

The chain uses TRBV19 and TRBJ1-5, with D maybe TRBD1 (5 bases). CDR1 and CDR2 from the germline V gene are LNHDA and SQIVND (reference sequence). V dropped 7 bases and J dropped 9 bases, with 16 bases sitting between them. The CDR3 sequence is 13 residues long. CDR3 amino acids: CASTPWEGRPQHF. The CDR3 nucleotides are TGTGCCAGTACCCCATGGGAGGGGAGGCCCCAGCATTTT.